One and the same sample provided the 3 T cell receptor beta chains below, sequenced in a study of T cells in localized non-small cell lung cancer. Profiled with immunoSEQ multiplex PCR; TCRdb holds only in-frame clones, not every one. Seen here are about 2,000 clones, 35% to 40% observed once, and the top ten hold around 12%. Sequencing was performed on lung tumor tissue, taken before any cancer treatment. The receptor set was obtained from a male donor aged 60 or over with stage II lung adenocarcinoma.

This clone has more than one count but fewer than ten. The gene calls are TRBV6-4 and TRBJ2-3, with no clear D. CDR3 length equals 14 residues. In germline, CDR1 is MRHNA, CDR2 SNTAGT. Trimming removed 4 bases at V and 3 bases at J, with 11 bases between. The CDR3 DNA follows: TGTGCCAGCAGTGGCGATAGAGGTACAGATACGCAGTATTTT. Encoded protein: CASSGDRGTDTQYF.

This chain links TRBV18 with TRBJ1-1; D might be TRBD1 (6 bases). From germline, CDR1 is KGHSH and CDR2 LQKENI. There are 14 residues in the CDR3. V lost 3 bases and J 3 bases, leaving 11 bases between the germline ends. The CDR3 DNA sequence: TGTGCCAGCTCACCTGGGACATTGGACACTGAAGCTTTCTTT. Encoded protein: CASSPGTLDTEAFF.

The J gene is TRBJ2-7, the V gene TRBV29-1; D tentatively reads TRBD1 or TRBD2 (5 bases each). V shed 4 bases and J shed 3 bases, with 16 bases lying between them. The germline gives CDR1 SQVTM, CDR2 ANQGSEA. The CDR3 consists of 14 residues. CDR3 coding DNA: TGCAGCGTTGTCTTTTCGGGACGGGTCTACGAGCAGTACTTC. This codes for CSVVFSGRVYEQYF.